This T cell receptor beta chain was recovered during a study of PD-L1 blockade in urothelial cancer (TCRdb year 2017). About the full investigation: Therapy was started in the mid-2010s for all patients, and atezolizumab 1,200 mg was administered intravenously every 3 weeks. Pretreatment tumor samples, along with matched peripheral blood serially collected before and after atezolizumab treatment, were subjected to TCR sequencing. About 90% of the 29 patients were males with bladder-origin urothelial cancer, and about 65% of the 29 reported a prior smoking history. An ECOG performance status of 0 or 1 was recorded for the patients, and 0 to 3 prior chemotherapy regimens had been received by the patients. Blood samples were analyzed at two time points: 3 weeks after treatment start (second dose) and 6 weeks after treatment start. Durable clinical benefit was defined as a progression-free survival longer than 6 months, and TCR features were additionally tested against progression-free survival and overall survival. Blood samples yielded a median of around 130,000 T cells and around 80,000 unique TCRs, with median clonality roughly 0.082. In the same patients, pretreatment tumors underwent whole exome sequencing and RNA sequencing in addition to TCR sequencing. The study, an exploratory multi-omic analysis, examined somatic, immune and clinical correlates of response to PD-L1 blockade with atezolizumab in urothelial cancer. Durable clinical benefit was achieved by nine patients but not by the remaining 20. Twenty-nine patients had pretreatment blood TCR-seq, around 25 had at least one posttreatment blood collection, and around 25 had tumor TCR-seq. What the work shows at the level of the full study, not this receptor alone: A pretreatment peripheral blood TCR clonality below the median was linked to improved progression-free and overall survival. Patients with durable benefit showed greater expansion of tumor-associated TCR clones in peripheral blood 3 weeks after starting treatment (n of about 20, p = 0.022). Because of the small sample size (n ≈ 27) and the many exploratory analyses performed, the results are intended to be regarded as hypothesis-generating.

Each PCR received spiked-in synthetic TCR analog templates so that absolute template abundance could be estimated from read counts. Using the immunoSEQ assay, TCRbeta CDR3 regions were amplified from genomic DNA with bias-controlled V and J gene primers. Rearranged TCRbeta segments were sequenced at approximately 20X coverage. The paper's data handling went like this. Clustering was used to correct sequencing errors, and CDR3s were annotated against IMGT so that V, D and J genes could be assigned. Downstream analyses used only productive TCRbeta rearrangements and left out out-of-frame or stop-codon sequences. Clonality was computed as one minus Shannon entropy normalized by the log of the number of unique productive sequences. Clones differing between time points or between blood and tumor were identified using Fisher's exact test with Benjamini-Hochberg correction, with an adjusted p below 0.01 applied as the threshold. TCRdb took over this immuneACCESS table, retaining in-frame rearrangements with V and J assigned. Such tables are incomplete; in checked studies, under half of the missing clones stem from an unresolved V gene, and the remainder is unexplained. V and J calls and clone size are those listed in that table; D and trimming were worked out from the DNA. This sample has 98,000 or so clones in its table, and around 90% of those were observed once. Together, the top ten hold 1.5% to 2% of the sample.

This clone was found once. There is no known antigen for this receptor. Base qualities are not provided; no much larger clone lies one nucleotide away. This sample's time point label indicates: pretreatment peripheral blood. A total of 29 patients with locally advanced or metastatic urothelial carcinoma, treated at Memorial Sloan Kettering on a trial protocol, made up the cohort. Peripheral blood mononuclear cells were collected from each patient pretreatment and during treatment, giving between 1 and 8 total time points per patient. The Qiagen DNeasy Blood extraction kit was used to purify genomic DNA from total PBMCs and tumor samples. PBMCs were collected pretreatment and during treatment and were isolated and stored as previously described. The input for sequencing was PBMCs, taken around atezolizumab (anti-PD-L1) treatment. The origin of this receptor is a man in his 60s with urothelial cancer.

The bases are TGCAGCGTTGAATCCGTCAGGGTGATGTTCTTC. Its protein reads: CSVESVRVMFF. This chain joins TRBV29-1 to TRBJ2-1, and the D gene may be TRBD1, 5 bases matching. Trimming removed 2 bases from V and 15 bases from J, leaving 14 bases between the germline ends. From the cysteine through the phenylalanine, the CDR3 covers 11 amino acids. The retained sequence is limited to the CDR3, 33 bases, with the frame set at the first base. From the germline V gene, CDR1 is SQVTM and CDR2 is ANQGSEA.